This T cell receptor (beta chain) emerged from a study of beta chain features in type 1 diabetes. Every isolated RNA sample was fully reverse transcribed, so sequencing captured expressed TCRB transcripts. Some clones are missing from TCRdb's copy, which holds only in-frame ones; the method was immunoSEQ multiplex PCR. Of hundreds of thousands of clones in the sample, approximately 11% are singletons; the top ten hold roughly 0.016%. CDR1 is MNHEY and CDR2 is SMNVEV in the germline V gene (reference sequence). V lost 6 bases to trimming and J lost 7 bases, with 12 bases between them. CDR3 length equals 12 residues.

The source material was naive CD4+ T cells from blood. The chain recombines TRBV27 with TRBJ1-1; D not certain. The source of this sequence is a woman aged 25 to 39 in good health. DNA of the CDR3: TGTGCCAGCAGAAGGGAGTACGGTGAAGCTTTCTTT. It codes for CASRREYGEAFF.